This T cell receptor beta chain originates from a study of T cells after posttransplantation cyclophosphamide. General study points: TRB overlap between skin or GI tissue T cells and blood was limited. After PTCy, TRB diversity resembled that of CNI/methotrexate controls. Later blood repertoires were often dominated by clones from the donor CD8+ memory compartment.

With regard to this clone: Its specificity is unknown.

The naive gate required viable CD3+CD4+ or CD3+CD8+ cells with CCR7+CD45RA+CD45RO-CD95-CD27+CD28+ phenotype. Profiled with immunoSEQ multiplex PCR; TCRdb holds only in-frame clones, not every one. Here the sample spans roughly 21,000 clones, roughly 98% being singletons. Between the trimmed V and J ends, which lost 5 bases and 0 bases, there was a span of 10 bases. The germline V gene encodes CDR1 LNHDA and CDR2 SQIVND (reference sequence). This CDR3 region has 14 residues. Sequencing used naive CD8+ T cells sorted from PBMCs. The clonotype was recovered from a middle-aged man in good health, CMV-negative, and a related stem cell transplant donor. This chain connects TRBV19 to TRBJ1-1, with TRBD1 as a possible D gene (6 bases). The CDR3 nucleotides read TGTGCCAGTAGTCCTAGACAGGTGAACACTGAAGCTTTCTTT. Translated, it gives CASSPRQVNTEAFF.